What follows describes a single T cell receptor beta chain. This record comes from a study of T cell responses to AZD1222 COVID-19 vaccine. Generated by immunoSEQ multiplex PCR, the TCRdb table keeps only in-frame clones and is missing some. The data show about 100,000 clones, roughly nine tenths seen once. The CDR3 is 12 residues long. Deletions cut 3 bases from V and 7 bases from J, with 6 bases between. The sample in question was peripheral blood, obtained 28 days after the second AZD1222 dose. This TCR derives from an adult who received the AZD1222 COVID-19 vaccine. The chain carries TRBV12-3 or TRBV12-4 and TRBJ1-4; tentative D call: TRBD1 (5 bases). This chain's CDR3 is CASSFGAEKLFF. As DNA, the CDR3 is TGTGCCAGCAGTTTCGGGGCTGAAAAACTGTTTTTT.